The clone carrying this T cell receptor (beta chain) was seen many times. Antigen specificity is unknown. Genomic DNA was employed as the template in profiling TCR beta VDJ and CDR3. MiXCR, applied by TCRdb to the reads, yields one record per CDR3 protein. The sample gives over 150,000 distinct CDR3 sequences, roughly half of which show up once; approximately 15% is in the top ten. V lost 7 bases and J lost 0, with 7 bases in between. The CDR3 consists of 12 residues. Per germline, CDR1 DFQATT and CDR2 SNEGSKA (reference sequence). The sample is drawn from a study of CD8+CD57+ T cells in acquired aplastic anemia. The overall study: When averaged, DNA from sorted CD4+ and CD8+ cells came to 2.5 to 3.5 ug.

Findings of the study overall: Patients and controls had in common 25 to 30 CD8+ CDR3 sequences.

The chain recombines TRBV20-1 with TRBJ1-3, with unresolved D. The receptor was isolated from a human donor in good health, serving as a control. Input material: sorted CD4+, CD8+, or CD8+CD57+ T cells (not recorded which) from PBMCs. The CDR3: CSVSFSGNTIYF. DNA for the CDR3: TGCAGTGTTTCCTTCTCTGGAAACACCATATATTTT.